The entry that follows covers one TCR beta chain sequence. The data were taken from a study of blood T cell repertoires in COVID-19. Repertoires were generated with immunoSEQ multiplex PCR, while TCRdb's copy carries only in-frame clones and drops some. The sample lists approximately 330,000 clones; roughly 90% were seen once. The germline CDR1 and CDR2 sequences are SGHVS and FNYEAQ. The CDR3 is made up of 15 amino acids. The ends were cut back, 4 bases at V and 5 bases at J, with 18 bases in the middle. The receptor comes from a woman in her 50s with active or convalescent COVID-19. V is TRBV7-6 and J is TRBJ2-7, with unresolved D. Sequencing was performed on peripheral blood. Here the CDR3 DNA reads TGTGCCAGCAGCTCCTCCGGGTACGGCTCGGACGAGCAGTACTTC. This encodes CASSSSGYGSDEQYF.